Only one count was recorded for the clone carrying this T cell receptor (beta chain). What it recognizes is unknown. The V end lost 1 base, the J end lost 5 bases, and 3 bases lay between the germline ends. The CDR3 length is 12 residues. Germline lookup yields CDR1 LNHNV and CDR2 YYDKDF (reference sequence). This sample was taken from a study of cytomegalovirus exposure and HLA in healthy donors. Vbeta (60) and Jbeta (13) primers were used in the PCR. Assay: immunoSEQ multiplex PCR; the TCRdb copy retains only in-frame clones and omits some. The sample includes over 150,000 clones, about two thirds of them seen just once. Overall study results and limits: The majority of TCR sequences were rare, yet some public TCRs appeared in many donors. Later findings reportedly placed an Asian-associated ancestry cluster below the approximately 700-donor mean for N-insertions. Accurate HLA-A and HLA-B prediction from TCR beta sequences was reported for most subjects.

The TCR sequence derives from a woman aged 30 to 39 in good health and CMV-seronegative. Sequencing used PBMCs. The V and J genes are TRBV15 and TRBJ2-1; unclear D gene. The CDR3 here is CATSRGNNEQFF. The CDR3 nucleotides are TGTGCCACCAGCAGAGGTAACAATGAGCAGTTCTTC.